A selection of T cell receptor beta chains follows, all from one sample in a study of T cells after yellow fever vaccination. MiXCR, applied by TCRdb to the 5' RACE reads, yields one record per CDR3 protein. The sample carries roughly 150,000 distinct CDR3 sequences, about 6.2% recorded once. The specimen was CD4+ T cells sorted from PBMCs, collected 10 days after the yellow fever booster vaccination. The receptors derive from a young man who received the YFV17D yellow fever vaccine. CDR3s include the opening cysteine and the closing phenylalanine or tryptophan. The D gene is left open where the match is weak. A row's size may be missing; if present it is once, few, many or a size class.

TRBD2,many,TRBJ2-1,TRBV7-2,CASSPSVAGGNNEQFF,TGTGCCAGCAGCCCAAGTGTAGCGGGAGGAAACAATGAGCAGTTCTTC
-,many,TRBJ1-4,TRBV7-8,CASSLALGRGNNEKLFF,TGTGCCAGCAGCTTAGCGCTGGGCAGGGGCAACAATGAAAAACTGTTTTTT
TRBD2,few,TRBJ2-1,TRBV6-1,CASTGLAGESEQFF,TGTGCCAGCACGGGACTAGCGGGAGAGAGTGAGCAGTTCTTC
-,few,TRBJ2-1,TRBV27,CASRGLADFFYNEQFF,TGTGCCAGCAGGGGGTTAGCGGATTTCTTTTACAATGAGCAGTTCTTC
-,many,TRBJ2-3,TRBV20-1,CSASPEVNTDTQYF,TGCAGTGCTAGCCCGGAGGTCAACACAGATACGCAGTATTTT
-,many,TRBJ2-7,TRBV24-1,CATSDLRGGQTSYEQYF,TGTGCCACCAGTGATTTAAGAGGTGGACAGACCAGCTACGAGCAGTACTTC
TRBD2,few,TRBJ2-1,TRBV20-1,CCASPRVSGRSYNEQFF,TGCTGTGCTAGTCCCCGAGTTAGCGGGCGCTCCTACAATGAGCAGTTCTTC
TRBD2,few,TRBJ2-1,TRBV19,CASRPMTSGRDEQFF,TGTGCCAGTAGACCAATGACTAGCGGGAGAGATGAGCAGTTCTTC
-,many,TRBJ2-1,TRBV6-1,CASSPRGSERSEQFF,TGTGCCAGCAGCCCCCGAGGCTCGGAGCGTAGTGAGCAGTTCTTC
-,many,TRBJ2-2,TRBV30,CAWSVEAPGELFF,TGTGCCTGGAGTGTAGAGGCCCCCGGGGAGCTGTTTTTT
TRBD2,many,TRBJ2-7,TRBV5-1,CASSLATIGTSADYEQYF,TGCGCCAGCAGCTTGGCCACCATCGGGACTAGCGCCGACTACGAGCAGTACTTC
-,-,TRBJ2-7,TRBV28,CASSTSSAGSYEQYF,TGTGCCAGCAGTACCTCCAGCGCCGGCTCCTACGAGCAGTACTTC
TRBD1,many,TRBJ2-3,TRBV20-1,CSAPPGQGFDTQYF,TGCAGTGCTCCCCCGGGACAGGGATTTGATACGCAGTATTTT
-,few,TRBJ1-5,TRBV10-3,CAIRGDGNQPQHF,TGTGCCATCAGGGGGGACGGAAATCAGCCCCAGCATTTT
-,-,TRBJ2-7,TRBV5-1,CASSWTQQRNYEQYF,TGCGCCAGCAGCTGGACCCAACAACGAAACTACGAGCAGTACTTC
-,many,TRBJ2-7,TRBV7-9,CASSLALAGEQYF,TGTGCCAGCAGCTTAGCGCTCGCGGGGGAGCAGTACTTC
TRBD1,few,TRBJ2-7,TRBV7-8,CASSEGQGVSGEQYF,TGTGCCAGCAGCGAGGGACAGGGTGTCTCGGGGGAGCAGTACTTC
-,few,TRBJ2-7,TRBV5-4,CASSPRGDSDEQYF,TGTGCCAGCAGCCCCCGCGGGGATTCGGACGAGCAGTACTTC
-,-,TRBJ2-3,TRBV29-1,CSVYPPGWGSSDTQYF,TGCAGCGTTTATCCGCCTGGGTGGGGAAGTTCAGATACGCAGTATTTT
-,many,TRBJ2-1,TRBV7-2,CASSQARQKGNEQFF,TGTGCCAGCAGCCAGGCGCGGCAGAAGGGCAATGAGCAGTTCTTC
-,many,TRBJ2-1,TRBV5-1,CASSFIAEAYNEQFF,TGCGCCAGCAGCTTTATAGCGGAGGCTTACAATGAGCAGTTCTTC
TRBD2,few,TRBJ2-3,TRBV15,CATSSFGTSGSGTDTQYF,TGTGCCACCAGCTCCTTCGGGACTAGCGGGAGTGGCACAGATACGCAGTATTTT
TRBD1,many,TRBJ2-1,TRBV27,CASSLAGGSMVGLNEQFF,TGTGCCAGCAGTTTAGCAGGGGGCAGCATGGTCGGGCTCAATGAGCAGTTCTTC
-,-,TRBJ2-7,TRBV11-2,CASSLESPGSSGFSYEQYF,TGTGCCAGCAGCTTAGAGTCCCCAGGGTCGAGCGGCTTCTCCTACGAGCAGTACTTC
-,many,TRBJ2-3,TRBV12-3/TRBV12-4,CASSLAAGTSSTDTQYF,TGTGCCAGCAGTTTAGCGGCGGGGACATCTAGTACAGATACGCAGTATTTT
-,many,TRBJ1-2,TRBV20-1,CSARDYRPSGYGYTF,TGCAGTGCTAGAGATTATCGGCCTAGCGGCTATGGCTACACCTTC
-,many,TRBJ2-3,TRBV5-1,CASKGGPDTQYF,TGCGCCAGCAAGGGGGGCCCAGATACGCAGTATTTT
-,-,TRBJ2-2,TRBV6-1,CASRPGLLNTGELFF,TGTGCCAGCCGCCCGGGACTTCTGAACACCGGGGAGCTGTTTTTT
TRBD1,many,TRBJ1-3,TRBV7-6,CASSSDRVDTIYF,TGTGCCAGCAGCTCGGACAGGGTAGACACCATATATTTT
-,-,TRBJ1-2,TRBV7-2,CASSLALTPGYGYTF,TGTGCCAGCAGCTTAGCGCTTACCCCGGGCTATGGCTACACCTTC
TRBD2,many,TRBJ2-3,TRBV18,CASSPAQLAASTDTQYF,TGTGCCAGCTCACCAGCGCAACTAGCGGCTAGCACAGATACGCAGTATTTT
TRBD2,-,TRBJ2-3,TRBV7-3,CASSLTREGLVTQYF,TGTGCCAGCAGCTTAACGCGGGAGGGCCTAGTTACGCAGTATTTT
-,few,TRBJ2-7,TRBV25-1,CASSEPNRAYEQYF,TGTGCCAGCAGTGAACCCAACAGGGCCTACGAGCAGTACTTC
-,many,TRBJ1-1,TRBV7-8,CASSTLSTVMNTEAFF,TGTGCCAGCAGCACCTTGTCGACAGTCATGAACACTGAAGCTTTCTTT
TRBD1,many,TRBJ1-1,TRBV25-1,CASSDPRTGPTEAFF,TGTGCCAGCAGTGACCCGAGGACAGGGCCCACTGAAGCTTTCTTT
-,many,TRBJ2-3,TRBV7-6,CASSLEASRNTQYF,TGTGCCAGCAGCTTAGAAGCCAGCCGCAATACGCAGTATTTT
-,-,TRBJ2-1,TRBV19,CASSVAGSYNEQFF,TGTGCCAGCTCAGTAGCAGGCTCCTACAATGAGCAGTTCTTC
TRBD1,many,TRBJ2-3,TRBV27,CASSLLRTGVEYF,TGTGCCAGCAGTTTACTACGGACAGGGGTGGAGTATTTT
-,many,TRBJ1-5,TRBV6-2/TRBV6-3,CASSPTNGGQPQHF,TGTGCCAGCAGCCCGACTAACGGAGGGCAGCCCCAGCATTTT
-,many,TRBJ1-5,TRBV4-3,CASSQDFGNQPQHF,TGCGCCAGCAGCCAAGATTTCGGCAATCAGCCCCAGCATTTT
TRBD2,-,TRBJ2-3,TRBV18,CASSPLRGSGSTDTQYF,TGTGCCAGCTCACCACTTCGGGGTAGCGGGAGCACAGATACGCAGTATTTT
-,few,TRBJ1-2,TRBV7-2,CASSFPVVSGYTF,TGTGCCAGCAGCTTCCCGGTTGTTTCTGGCTACACCTTC
TRBD2,many,TRBJ2-5,TRBV7-2,CASSIRLAGEETQYF,TGTGCCAGCAGCATCCGACTAGCGGGAGAAGAGACCCAGTACTTC
-,many,TRBJ2-3,TRBV10-3,CAISESSGTSTDTQYF,TGTGCCATCAGTGAGTCTAGCGGCACCAGCACAGATACGCAGTATTTT
-,-,TRBJ2-2,TRBV20-1,CSAFALGATNTGELFF,TGCAGTGCTTTCGCTCTCGGGGCGACGAACACCGGGGAGCTGTTTTTT
-,few,TRBJ2-1,TRBV5-1,CASSMGYSNEQFF,TGCGCCAGCAGCATGGGGTATAGCAATGAGCAGTTCTTC
TRBD2,many,TRBJ2-1,TRBV20-1,CSARNQAGGRLSYNEQFF,TGCAGTGCTAGAAATCAAGCGGGAGGGCGTTTGTCCTACAATGAGCAGTTCTTC